The sequence of this T cell receptor beta chain was determined in a study of blood T cell repertoires in COVID-19. Across the whole study: T cells, B-cell-depleted T cells, or PBMCs provided the cDNA or gDNA that served as material.

This table comes from immunoSEQ multiplex PCR, and its TCRdb copy is limited to in-frame clones, with some not included. The table records hundreds of thousands of clones, around 89% of them present only once. Germline V gives CDR1 LGHNA, CDR2 YNFKEQ. V lost 1 base and J lost 1, with 10 bases in between. The CDR3 has 15 amino acids. This TCR was recovered from a man aged 40-50 years with acute or convalescent COVID-19. Sequences were obtained from peripheral blood. The chain couples TRBV4-2 to TRBJ2-5; D is unresolved. The CDR3 DNA reads TGTGCCAGCAGCCAAGCCCGTGGCAGCCAAGAGACCCAGTACTTC. This sequence encodes CASSQARGSQETQYF.